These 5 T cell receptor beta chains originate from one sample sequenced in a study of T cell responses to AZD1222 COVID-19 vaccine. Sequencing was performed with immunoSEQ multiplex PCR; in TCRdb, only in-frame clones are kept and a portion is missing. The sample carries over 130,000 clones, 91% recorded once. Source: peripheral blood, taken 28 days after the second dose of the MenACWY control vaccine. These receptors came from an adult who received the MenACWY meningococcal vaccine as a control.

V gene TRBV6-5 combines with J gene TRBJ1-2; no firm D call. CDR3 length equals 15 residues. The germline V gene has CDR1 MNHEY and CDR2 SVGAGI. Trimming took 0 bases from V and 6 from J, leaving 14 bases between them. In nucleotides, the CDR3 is TGTGCCAGCAGTTACTCGCACCAAACACGCAATGGCTACACCTTC. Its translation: CASSYSHQTRNGYTF.

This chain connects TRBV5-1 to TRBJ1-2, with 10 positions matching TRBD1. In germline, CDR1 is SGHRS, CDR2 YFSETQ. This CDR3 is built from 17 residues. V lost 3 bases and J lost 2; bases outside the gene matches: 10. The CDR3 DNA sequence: TGCGCCAGCAGCTCGCAGGAGGACAGGGGGACAAACTATGGCTACACCTTC. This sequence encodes CASSSQEDRGTNYGYTF.

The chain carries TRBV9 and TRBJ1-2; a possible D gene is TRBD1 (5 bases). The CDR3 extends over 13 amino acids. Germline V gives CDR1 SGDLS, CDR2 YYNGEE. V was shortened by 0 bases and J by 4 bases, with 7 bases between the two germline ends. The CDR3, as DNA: TGTGCCAGCAGCGTAGGAGACAGCTATGGCTACACCTTC. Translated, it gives CASSVGDSYGYTF.

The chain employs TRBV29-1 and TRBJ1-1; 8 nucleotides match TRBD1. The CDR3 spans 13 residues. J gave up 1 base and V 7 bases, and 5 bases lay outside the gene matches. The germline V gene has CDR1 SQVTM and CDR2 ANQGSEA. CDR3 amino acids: CSAGQGANTEAFF. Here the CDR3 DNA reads TGCAGCGCGGGGCAGGGGGCGAACACTGAAGCTTTCTTT.

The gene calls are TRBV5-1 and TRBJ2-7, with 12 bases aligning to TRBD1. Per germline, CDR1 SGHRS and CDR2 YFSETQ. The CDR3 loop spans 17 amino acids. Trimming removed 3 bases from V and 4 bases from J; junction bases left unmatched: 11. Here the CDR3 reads CASSSDGTGGRSYEQYF. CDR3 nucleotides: TGCGCCAGCAGCTCAGACGGGACAGGGGGCCGATCTTACGAGCAGTACTTC. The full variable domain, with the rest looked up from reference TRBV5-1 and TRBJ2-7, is KAGVTQTPRYLIKTRGQQVTLSCSPISGHRSVSWYQQTPGQGLQFLFEYFSETQRNKGNFPGRFSGRQFSNSRSEMNVSTLELGDSALYLCASSSDGTGGRSYEQYFGPGTRLTVT.